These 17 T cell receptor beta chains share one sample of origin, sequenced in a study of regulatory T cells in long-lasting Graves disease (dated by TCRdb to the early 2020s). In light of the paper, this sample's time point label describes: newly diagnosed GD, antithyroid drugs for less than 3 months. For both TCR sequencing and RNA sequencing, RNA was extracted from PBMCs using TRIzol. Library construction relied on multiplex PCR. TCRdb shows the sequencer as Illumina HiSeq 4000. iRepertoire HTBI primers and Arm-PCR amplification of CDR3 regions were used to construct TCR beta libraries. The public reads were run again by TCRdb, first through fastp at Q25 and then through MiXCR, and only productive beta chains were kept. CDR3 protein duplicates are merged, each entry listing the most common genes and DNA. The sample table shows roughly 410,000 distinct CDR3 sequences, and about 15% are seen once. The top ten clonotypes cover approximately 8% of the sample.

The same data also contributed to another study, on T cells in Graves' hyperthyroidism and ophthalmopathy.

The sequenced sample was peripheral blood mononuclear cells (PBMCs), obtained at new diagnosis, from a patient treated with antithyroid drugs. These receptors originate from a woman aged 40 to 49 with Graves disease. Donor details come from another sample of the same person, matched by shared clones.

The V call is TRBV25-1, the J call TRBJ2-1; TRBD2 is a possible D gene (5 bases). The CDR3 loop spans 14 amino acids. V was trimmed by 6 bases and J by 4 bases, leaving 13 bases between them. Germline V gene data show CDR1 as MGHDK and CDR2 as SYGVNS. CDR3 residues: CASRELGLYNEQFF. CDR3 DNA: TGTGCCAGCAGGGAGTTAGGACTTTACAATGAGCAGTTCTTC.

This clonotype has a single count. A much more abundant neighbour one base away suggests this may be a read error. This CDR3 reads CAREGQGAFGYTF. The DNA for the CDR3 is TGTGCCAGAGAGGGACAGGGAGCCTTTGGCTACACCTTC. This chain connects TRBV2 to TRBJ1-2, with 9 bases identical to TRBD1. The V and J ends lost 9 bases and 7 bases, in that order; junction bases with no gene match: 9. The CDR3 spans 13 residues. Germline V lookup: CDR1 SNHLY, CDR2 FYNNEI.

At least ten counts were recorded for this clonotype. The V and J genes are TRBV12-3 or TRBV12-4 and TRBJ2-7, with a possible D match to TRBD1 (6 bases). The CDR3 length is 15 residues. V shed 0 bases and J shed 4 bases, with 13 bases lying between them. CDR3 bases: TGTGCCAGCAGTTTAGCGGGGGCAGGGCTTTACGAGCAGTACTTC. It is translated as CASSLAGAGLYEQYF.

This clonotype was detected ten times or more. This chain's CDR3 is CAWGKQGATEAFF. In DNA form, the CDR3 reads TGTGCCTGGGGGAAACAGGGTGCCACTGAAGCTTTCTTT. The chain is built from TRBV30 and TRBJ1-1; tentatively, D is TRBD1 (6 bases). The CDR3 has 13 residues. The V end was cut by 5 bases, the J end by 4 bases, with 14 bases between. Germline V gives CDR1 GTSNPN, CDR2 SVGIG (reference sequence).

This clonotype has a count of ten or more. The CDR3 spells CAWSVRLYEKLFF. The DNA of the CDR3 is TGTGCCTGGAGTGTACGGTTGTATGAAAAACTGTTTTTT. This rearrangement joins TRBV30 to TRBJ1-4; the D is unclear. V lost 0 bases and J 6 bases, leaving 8 bases between the germline ends. Germline V gene sequence: CDR1 GTSNPN, CDR2 SVGIG (reference sequence). CDR3 length equals 13 residues. Full variable domain (missing parts from reference TRBV30 and TRBJ1-4): SQTIHQWPATLVQPVGSPLSLECTVEGTSNPNLYWYRQAAGRGLQLLFYSVGIGQISSEVPQNLSASRPQDRQFILSSKKLLLSDSGFYLCAWSVRLYEKLFFGSGTQLSVL.

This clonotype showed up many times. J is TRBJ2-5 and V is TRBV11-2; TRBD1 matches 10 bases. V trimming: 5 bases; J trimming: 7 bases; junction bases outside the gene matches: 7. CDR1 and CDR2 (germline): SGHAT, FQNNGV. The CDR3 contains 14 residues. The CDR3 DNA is TGTGCCAGCAGCCCGGACAGGGGGTATGGGACCCAGTACTTC. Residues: CASSPDRGYGTQYF. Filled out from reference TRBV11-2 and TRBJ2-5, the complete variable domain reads EAGVAQSPRYKIIEKRQSVAFWCNPISGHATLYWYQQILGQGPKLLIQFQNNGVVDDSQLPKDRFSAERLKGVDSTLKIQPAKLEDSAVYLCASSPDRGYGTQYFGPGTRLLVL.

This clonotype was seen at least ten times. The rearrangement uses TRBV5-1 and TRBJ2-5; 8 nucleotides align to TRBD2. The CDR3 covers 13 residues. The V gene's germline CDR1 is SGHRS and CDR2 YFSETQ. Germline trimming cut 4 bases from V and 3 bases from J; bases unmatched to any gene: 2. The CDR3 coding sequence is TGCGCCAGCAGCACCGGGGGGGAAGAGACCCAGTACTTC. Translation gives CASSTGGEETQYF.

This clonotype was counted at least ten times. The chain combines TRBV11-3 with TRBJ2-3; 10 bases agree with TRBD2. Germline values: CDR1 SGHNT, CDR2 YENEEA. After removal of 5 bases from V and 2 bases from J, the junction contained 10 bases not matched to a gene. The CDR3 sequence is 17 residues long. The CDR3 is CASSTRTSGTYTDTQYF. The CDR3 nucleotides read TGTGCCAGCAGCACCCGGACTAGCGGAACCTACACAGATACGCAGTATTTT.

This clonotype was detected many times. CDR3 nucleotides: TGTGCCAGCTCACCAGCCCAGGGAGGATCACCCCTCCACTTT. Translating it yields CASSPAQGGSPLHF. V gene TRBV18 combines with J gene TRBJ1-6; tentative D call: TRBD1 (5 bases). CDR1 and CDR2 (germline): KGHSH, LQKENI. V lost 2 bases, J lost 10 bases, and 12 bases lay in between. The CDR3 contains 14 residues.

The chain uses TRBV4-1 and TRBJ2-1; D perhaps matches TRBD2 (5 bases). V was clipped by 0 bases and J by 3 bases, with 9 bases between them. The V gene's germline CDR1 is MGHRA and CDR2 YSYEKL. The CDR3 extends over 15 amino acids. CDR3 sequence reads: CASSQEERSYNEQFF. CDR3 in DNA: TGCGCCAGCAGCCAAGAGGAGCGGAGCTACAATGAGCAGTTCTTC.

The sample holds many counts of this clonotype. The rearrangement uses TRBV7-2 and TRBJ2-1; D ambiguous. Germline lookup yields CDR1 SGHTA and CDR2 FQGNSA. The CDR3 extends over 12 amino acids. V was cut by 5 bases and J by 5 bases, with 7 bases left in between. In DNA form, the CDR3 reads TGTGCCAGCAGCCTCTATAACAATGAGCAGTTCTTC. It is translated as CASSLYNNEQFF.

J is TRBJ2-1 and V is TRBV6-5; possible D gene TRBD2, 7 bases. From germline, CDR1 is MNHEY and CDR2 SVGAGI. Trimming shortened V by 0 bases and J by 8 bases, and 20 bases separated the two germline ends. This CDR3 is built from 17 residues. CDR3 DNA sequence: TGTGCCAGCAGTTACTCGAGCCACAGGGAGCGGGGCTATGAGCAGTTCTTC. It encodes CASSYSSHRERGYEQFF.

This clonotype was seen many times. The CDR3 DNA reads TGTGCCAGCAGTGCCCGTGGGACTAGCGGGAGCCACGAGCAGTACTTC. This gives the protein CASSARGTSGSHEQYF. This sequence joins TRBV2 and TRBJ2-7, with TRBD2 matching over 14 bases. Germline V gene sequence: CDR1 SNHLY, CDR2 FYNNEI. The J segment lost 5 bases and the V segment lost 4 bases, leaving 7 bases of the junction unmatched. The CDR3 has 16 amino acids.

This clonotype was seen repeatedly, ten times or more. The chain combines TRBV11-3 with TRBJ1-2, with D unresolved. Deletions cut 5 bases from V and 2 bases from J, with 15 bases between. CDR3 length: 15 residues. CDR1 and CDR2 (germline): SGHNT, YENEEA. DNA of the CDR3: TGTGCCAGCAGCCTGGACCGTGTGGGGAACTATGGCTACACCTTC. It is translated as CASSLDRVGNYGYTF.

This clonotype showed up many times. CDR3 in amino acids: CASSWDRGGEQYF. In DNA, the CDR3 is TGTGCCAGCAGTTGGGACAGGGGAGGCGAGCAGTACTTC. The chain has TRBV28 and TRBJ2-7, with TRBD1 matching over 10 bases. The germline V gene has CDR1 MDHEN and CDR2 SYDVKM. V trimming: 4 bases; J trimming: 6 bases; junction bases outside the gene matches: 3. CDR3 size: 13 residues.

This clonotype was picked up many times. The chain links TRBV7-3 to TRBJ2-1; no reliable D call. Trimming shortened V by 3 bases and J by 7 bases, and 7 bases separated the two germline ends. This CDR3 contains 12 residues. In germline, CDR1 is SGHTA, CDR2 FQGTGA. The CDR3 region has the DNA TGTGCCAGCAGCTTGAATGGGAATGAGCAGTTCTTC. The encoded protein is CASSLNGNEQFF.

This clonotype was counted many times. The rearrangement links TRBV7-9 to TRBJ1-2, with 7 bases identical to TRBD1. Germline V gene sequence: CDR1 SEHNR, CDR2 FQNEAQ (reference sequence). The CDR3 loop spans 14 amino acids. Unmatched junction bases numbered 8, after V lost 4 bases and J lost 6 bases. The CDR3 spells CASSSETGTDGYTF. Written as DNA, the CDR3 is TGTGCCAGCAGCTCCGAGACCGGGACAGATGGCTACACCTTC.